The source of this TCR beta chain is a study of shared clonotypes between healthy human individuals. Study-wide results and limits: Clonotypes which were not shared had lower generation probabilities than clonotypes that all four donors shared. Across four donors, naive CD4 shared 5% to 6.5%, naive CD8 around 3.8%, memory CD4 roughly 2.4%, memory CD8 about 0.4%. Clonotype sharing among the donors was expected to vary with sequencing depth.

Concerning this clone itself: No antigen is known for it.

Terminally differentiated effector memory CD45RA+ cells were left out of the naive CD8 fraction, which was CD45RO-negative and positively selected for CCR7. The data were produced by immunoSEQ multiplex PCR, yet TCRdb's version contains in-frame clones alone and is incomplete. The profile covers millions of clones, with approximately 94% appearing a single time and about 1.1% taken by the ten largest. CDR1 and CDR2 from the germline V gene are SGHAT and FQNNGV. The CDR3 length is 12 residues. Trimming stripped 1 base from V and 7 bases from J, with 7 bases between. The sample comprised naive CD8+ T cells sorted from blood. The chain is built from TRBV11-2 and TRBJ1-1; no definite D call. The TCR sequence derives from a man younger than 30 in good health. Written as DNA, the CDR3 is TGTGCCAGCAGCTTAGTCGCAGGTGAAGCTTTCTTT. It yields the protein CASSLVAGEAFF.